This T cell receptor (beta chain) came from a study of T-cell memory formation after mild COVID-19 (dated by TCRdb to about 2021). In the study overall: Most TCR sequence clusters were specific to one of the two donors. The cohort comprised two young, previously healthy adult volunteers, one female and one male. T-cell clones expanding and contracting after mild COVID-19 in two donors were tracked by longitudinal TCRalpha and TCRbeta repertoire sequencing.

Its CDR3 holds 12 amino acids, cysteine through phenylalanine. The entry retains the CDR3 DNA only, 36 bases that are in frame from base 1. The germline V gene (reference sequence) specifies DFQATT as CDR1 and SNEGSKA as CDR2. V and J are truncated by 7 bases and 2 bases respectively, leaving an intervening sequence of 12 bases. The data were produced on an Illumina NovaSeq 6000. cDNA libraries for TCRalpha and TCRbeta were prepared by 5'RACE using constant-segment primers, with sample barcodes and unique molecular identifiers added. RNA was extracted from every sample with Trizol reagent. The libraries were amplified in two PCR steps, and the second step added a second sample barcode and Illumina TruSeq adapters. Sequencing of libraries was performed on an Illumina NovaSeq with 2 x 150 bp paired-end reads. On the study's bioinformatics: Reads were demultiplexed and collapsed into UMI-guided consensus sequences with migec v1.2.7. Using mixcr v2.1.11, UMI consensuses were aligned to TRA and TRB V and J templates and then assembled into clonotypes. Expanded or contracted clonotypes were those called significant by both edgeR and NoisET, with noise models trained on biological replicates. edgeR calls used a false discovery rate-adjusted p below 0.01 and a log2 fold-change threshold of 1. As an exploratory analysis of dynamics, max-normalized trajectories of the 1000 most abundant clonotypes were examined with PCA combined with hierarchical clustering. Each responding clone was given a CD4 or CD8 phenotype based on the CD4+ and CD8+ repertoires, which had been sequenced separately. TCRdb's own reprocessing of the public reads used fastp at Q25 and MiXCR and kept productive beta chains. Records with the same CDR3 protein are collapsed into one entry carrying the most frequent genes and DNA. Here the V and J calls rest on TCRdb's processing, not on the authors' analysis. This sample is represented by approximately 150,000 distinct CDR3 sequences; roughly 21% of them were singletons. In total, the top ten clones hold approximately 2.4% of the sample.

The full study reports these points: Contracting CD4+ clones were located mainly in the CM and EM memory subsets, whereas CD8+ clones were found to be enriched in EMRA. Clones that contracted from day 15 to 85 showed balanced CD4/CD8 phenotypes, whereas a second wave of clones that expanded from day 15 to 37 leaned towards CD4+. SARS-CoV-2 specificity of the second-wave clones peaking on day 37 was not confirmed. Only two mild cases were covered in the study, and larger cohorts including severe cases with pre-infection samples were considered necessary. Some responding clones were detected in pre-infection memory, suggesting pre-existing cross-reactive memory T cells joined the SARS-CoV-2 response.

Ficoll-Paque density gradient centrifugation was used to isolate PBMCs. Remarks on this clonotype: What antigen it recognizes has not been identified. There are no base qualities to consult, and no much larger clone falls within one base.

Rearrangement joined TRBV20-1 to TRBJ2-7; no D gene can be assigned with confidence. The source of this sequence is an adult woman who had mild COVID-19 (a few samples of this study predate the infection). The sample titles of this study are shuffled in the database, so cell type and time point are left out; the donor was told from shared clones. Sequencing used PBMCs or a T cell subset sorted from them (not recorded which). The CDR3 amino acid sequence is: CSGRDNTYEQYF. The nucleotide sequence is given as TGCAGTGGCCGAGACAACACCTACGAGCAGTACTTC.